The following is a T cell receptor beta chain sequence with its context. These data come from a study of blood T cell repertoires in COVID-19. Turning to the study itself: The origin of the acute and convalescent COVID-19 samples was the United States, Italy and Spain. In each case, the material was cDNA or gDNA derived from T cells, B-cell-depleted T cells, or PBMCs.

Authors' data handling: For nucleated cells, counts were estimated from reference gene primer amplification. Only in-frame clones appear in the TCRdb table, and some are missing; sequencing was by immunoSEQ multiplex PCR. V and J calls and clone size come straight from that table; D and trimming were deduced from the DNA. The sample has about 440,000 clones; about 89% are singletons. The TCR sequence derives from a woman aged 25 to 39 with acute or convalescent COVID-19. The sample comprised peripheral blood.

The CDR3 loop is CASSVAGGVHYEQYF. The DNA of the CDR3 is TGTGCCAGCAGCGTAGCGGGGGGGGTCCATTACGAGCAGTACTTC. The chain uses TRBV9 and TRBJ2-7, with TRBD2 matching over 8 bases. The CDR3 length is 15 residues. With 0 bases clipped from V and 4 bases from J, the junction kept 6 bases outside the gene matches. CDR1 is SGDLS, CDR2 YYNGEE, per germline. Together with reference TRBV9 and TRBJ2-7, the CDR3 gives the full variable domain: DSGVTQTPKHLITATGQRVTLRCSPRSGDLSVYWYQQSLDQGLQFLIQYYNGEERAKGNILERFSAQQFPDLHSELNLSSLELGDSALYFCASSVAGGVHYEQYFGPGTRLTVT.